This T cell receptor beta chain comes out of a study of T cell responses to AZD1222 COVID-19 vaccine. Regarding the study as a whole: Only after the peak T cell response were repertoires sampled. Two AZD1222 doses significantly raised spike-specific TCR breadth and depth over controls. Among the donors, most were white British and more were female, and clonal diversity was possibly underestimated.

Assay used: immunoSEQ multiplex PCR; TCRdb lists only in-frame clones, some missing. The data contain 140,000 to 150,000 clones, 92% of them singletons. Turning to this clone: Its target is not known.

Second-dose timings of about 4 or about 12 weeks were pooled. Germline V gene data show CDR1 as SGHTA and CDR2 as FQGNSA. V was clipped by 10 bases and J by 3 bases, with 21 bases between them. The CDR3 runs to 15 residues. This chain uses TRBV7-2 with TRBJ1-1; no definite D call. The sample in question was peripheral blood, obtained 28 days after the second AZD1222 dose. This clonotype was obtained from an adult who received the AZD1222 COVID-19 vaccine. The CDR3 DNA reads TGTGCCACCCTTCCCCGGTCGGGAGCGGACACTGAAGCTTTCTTT. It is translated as CATLPRSGADTEAFF. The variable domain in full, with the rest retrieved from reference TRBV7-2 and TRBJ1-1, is GAGVSQSPSNKVTEKGKDVELRCDPISGHTALYWYRQSLGQGLEFLIYFQGNSAPDKSGLPSDRFSAERTGGSVSTLTIQRTQQEDSAVYLCATLPRSGADTEAFFGQGTRLTVV.